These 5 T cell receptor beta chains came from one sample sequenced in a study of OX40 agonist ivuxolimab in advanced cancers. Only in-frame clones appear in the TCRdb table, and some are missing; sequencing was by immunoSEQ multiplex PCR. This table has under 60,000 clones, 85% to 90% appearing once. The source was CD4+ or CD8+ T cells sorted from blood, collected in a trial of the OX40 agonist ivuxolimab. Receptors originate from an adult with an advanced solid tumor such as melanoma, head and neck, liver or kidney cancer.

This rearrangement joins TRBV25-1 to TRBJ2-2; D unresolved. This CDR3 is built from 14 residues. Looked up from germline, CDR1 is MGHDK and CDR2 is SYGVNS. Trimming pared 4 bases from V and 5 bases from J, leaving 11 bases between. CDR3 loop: CASSARPRTGELFF. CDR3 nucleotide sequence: TGTGCCAGCAGTGCCCGACCTAGAACCGGGGAGCTGTTTTTT.

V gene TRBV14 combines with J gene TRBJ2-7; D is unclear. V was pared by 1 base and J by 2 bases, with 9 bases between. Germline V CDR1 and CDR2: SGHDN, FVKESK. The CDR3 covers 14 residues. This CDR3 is CASSQGQLAYEQYF. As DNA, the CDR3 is TGTGCCAGCAGCCAAGGGCAGCTTGCCTACGAGCAGTACTTC.

The DNA of the CDR3 is TGTGCCAGCAGCCACGGGATCTCCTACGAGCAGTACTTC. Residues: CASSHGISYEQYF. The gene calls are TRBV4-2 and TRBJ2-7, with D maybe TRBD2 (5 bases). The CDR3 has 13 residues. The germline gives CDR1 LGHNA, CDR2 YNFKEQ. Trimming removed 3 bases from V and 0 bases from J, with 6 bases in between.

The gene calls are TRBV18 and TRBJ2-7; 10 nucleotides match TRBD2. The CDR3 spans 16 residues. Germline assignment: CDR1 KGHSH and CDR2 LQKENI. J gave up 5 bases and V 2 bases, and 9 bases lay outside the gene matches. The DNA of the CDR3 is TGTGCCAGCTCACCAACTCCCGGGACTAGCGTCGACGAGCAGTACTTC. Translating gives CASSPTPGTSVDEQYF.

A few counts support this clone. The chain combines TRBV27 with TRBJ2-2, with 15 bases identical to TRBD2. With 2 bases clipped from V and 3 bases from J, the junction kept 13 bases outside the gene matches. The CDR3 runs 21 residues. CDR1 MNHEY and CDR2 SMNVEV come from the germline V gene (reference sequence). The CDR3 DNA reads TGTGCCAGCAGTTTACGGGGGACTAGCGGGGGGACCCTAACCCACACCGGGGAGCTGTTTTTT. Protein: CASSLRGTSGGTLTHTGELFF.